This TCR beta chain is drawn from a study of cytomegalovirus exposure and HLA in healthy donors. Overall study: Early released data had 80 million or so unique TCRs, all coming from HLA-typed donors.

Germline V gene data show CDR1 as SGHAT and CDR2 as FQNNGV. With 5 bases removed from V and 10 bases from J, the gap between germline ends came to 9 bases. There are 11 residues in the CDR3. The PCR had 60 Vbeta and 13 Jbeta primers. Clones were read by immunoSEQ multiplex PCR, and TCRdb kept only the in-frame ones, dropping some. The top ten clones hold approximately 3.1% of a sample with about 120,000 clones, roughly three quarters of them seen once. The source is a woman under 30 in good health and CMV-seropositive. V and J are TRBV11-2 and TRBJ2-1, with D hard to call. Sequencing was performed on PBMCs. CDR3 region: CASSLLLEQFF. DNA for the CDR3: TGTGCCAGCAGCCTACTTCTAGAGCAGTTCTTC.